This TCR beta chain was recorded in a study of T-cell memory formation after mild COVID-19. Study-wide findings and caveats: Pre-infection memory already had some responding clones, implying cross-reactive memory joined. Clones that shrank (day 15 to 85) were balanced CD4/CD8, whereas later expanders leaned CD4+. Contracting CD4+ clones were located mainly in CM and EM, and CD8+ clones in EMRA.

Turning to this clonotype: The antigen remains undetermined.

One entry per CDR3 protein, called by TCRdb with MiXCR from the 5' RACE reads. The table records 450,000 or so distinct CDR3 sequences, approximately 23% of them present only once. The V segment lost 5 bases and the J segment 9 bases; nucleotides outside the gene matches: 8. The CDR3 length is 15 residues. The sequenced material came from PBMCs or a T cell subset sorted from them (not recorded which). The chain links TRBV12-3 or TRBV12-4 to TRBJ2-3; 13 nucleotides align to TRBD2. The clonotype comes from an adult woman who had mild COVID-19 (a few samples of this study predate the infection). Cell type and time point are not known. The CDR3 DNA is TGTGCCAGCAGTGCTACTAGCGGGGGGGCGAGAACGCAGTATTTT. This codes for CASSATSGGARTQYF.